This entry is about one TCR beta chain. The antigen is undetermined. This sample stems from a study of identical twins. Germline CDR1 and CDR2: MNHNY and SVGAGI (reference sequence). Germline trimming cut 0 bases from V and 2 bases from J; bases unmatched to any gene: 3. The CDR3 has 16 amino acids. After template switching added a universal primer site, the resulting cDNA carried unique molecular identifiers. TCRdb re-called the 5' RACE reads through MiXCR, storing one row per CDR3 protein. The repertoire consists of more than 1.5 million distinct CDR3 sequences, with less than 35% occurring once and the leading ten covering more than 0.25%. Study-wide results and limits: Sequences that were beta out-of-frame showed weaker excess twin sharing.

The chain couples TRBV6-6 to TRBJ1-5; the match to TRBD1 covers 8 bases. Sequencing was carried out using cord blood. This TCR came from a newborn girl in good health. The CDR3 here is CASSYSSDRGNQPQHF. The CDR3 region has the DNA TGTGCCAGCAGTTACTCGTCGGACAGGGGCAATCAGCCCCAGCATTTT.